This TCR beta chain was sequenced in a study of blood T cell repertoires in COVID-19. On the study more broadly: Acute-phase and convalescent COVID-19 samples originated in the United States, Italy and Spain. PBMCs, B-cell-depleted T cells, or T cells were the source of the cDNA or gDNA that made up the material.

Data came from immunoSEQ multiplex PCR; TCRdb stores just in-frame clones and leaves some out. The sample contains hundreds of thousands of clones, 70% to 90% of which appear only once. Unmatched junction bases numbered 6, after V lost 9 bases and J lost 1 base. The CDR3 runs 14 residues. Germline assignment: CDR1 LNHDA and CDR2 SQIVND (reference sequence). The study drew participants aged roughly 18 to 95 years from some 25 US areas. The V gene is TRBV19, the J gene TRBJ1-5; 7 nucleotides align to TRBD1. Sequenced material: PBMCs or T cells enriched from blood (not recorded which). The TCR sequence derives from a woman aged 45-65 years with acute COVID-19. DNA of the CDR3: TGTGCCAGCGCGGAACAGGGGAGCAATCAGCCCCAGCATTTT. Translation gives CASAEQGSNQPQHF.